These T cell receptor beta chains were read from a single sample in a study of CD8 T cells in ankylosing spondylitis. TCRdb reprocessed the 5' RACE reads via MiXCR and lists one record per CDR3 protein. The data contain about 240,000 distinct CDR3 sequences, 20% to 30% of them singletons. The source material was blood, either unsorted or a sorted T cell fraction (not recorded which). All receptors come from a male donor with ankylosing spondylitis or in good health (not recorded which). The CDR3 runs from the conserved cysteine through the conserved F or W.

V,J,CDR3
TRBV12-3/TRBV12-4,TRBJ2-5,CASSDPREGETQYF
TRBV12-3/TRBV12-4,TRBJ2-3,CASSLTGTDTQYF
TRBV10-3,TRBJ2-3,CATLAGFTDTQYF
TRBV20-1,TRBJ2-1,CSARVSLGSSYNEQFF
TRBV11-2,TRBJ2-1,CASSTRLGLREQFF
TRBV15,TRBJ1-1,CATSRPRTGLYTEAFF
TRBV18,TRBJ2-5,CASSPSVGQGEGQETQYF
TRBV3-1,TRBJ2-7,CASSPSGSVEQYF
TRBV20-1,TRBJ2-5,CSAALVDGETQYF
TRBV12-3/TRBV12-4,TRBJ1-1,CASSLRALDTEAFF
TRBV12-3/TRBV12-4,TRBJ1-4,CASSLRHGGDEKLFF
TRBV12-3/TRBV12-4,TRBJ2-2,CASSLGTSGATGELFF
TRBV7-2,TRBJ2-1,CASSYGGASYNEQFF
TRBV7-3,TRBJ2-1,CASSASGGAKEQFF
TRBV27,TRBJ1-6,CASSLEGVKNSPLHF
TRBV11-2,TRBJ2-7,CASSPSKSRYEQYF
TRBV20-1,TRBJ1-6,CSSGELDSPLHF
TRBV18,TRBJ2-7,CASSSRSEGYF
TRBV6-1,TRBJ2-3,CASRGTRRGAGTDTQYF
TRBV20-1,TRBJ2-1,CSAEAGLFSYNEQFF
TRBV6-1,TRBJ2-1,CASSVVPQGVDEQFF
TRBV29-1,TRBJ1-4,CSLFPPPKKLFF
TRBV15,TRBJ1-5,CATSRDNQPQHF
TRBV6-1,TRBJ1-1,CATKGPMNTEAFF
TRBV20-1,TRBJ1-6,CSAPLTGTNSPLRF
TRBV29-1,TRBJ2-3,CSVVQGADTQYF
TRBV2,TRBJ1-5,CASNQGYSNQPQHF
TRBV5-1,TRBJ2-7,CASKTGTYSYEQYF
TRBV12-3/TRBV12-4,TRBJ1-2,CASSGALGYGYTF
TRBV20-1,TRBJ2-3,CSALTSPADTQYF
TRBV20-1,TRBJ2-5,CSARGGRETQYF
TRBV6-1,TRBJ1-6,CASNRDAYNSPLHF
TRBV9,TRBJ2-2,CASTPAHIGSYTGELFF
TRBV5-1,TRBJ2-5,CASSPGQGPQETQYF